Following are 4 T cell receptor beta chains from one sample sequenced in a study of shared clonotypes between healthy human individuals. Generated by immunoSEQ multiplex PCR, the TCRdb table keeps only in-frame clones and is missing some. The sample gives under 850,000 clones, just under 75% of which show up once; under 2% is in the top ten. The specimen was memory CD4+ T cells sorted from blood. Specified subset: CD45RA-negative fraction. Receptors originate from a woman aged 30 to 39 in good health.

The chain has TRBV18 and TRBJ2-3; D might be TRBD1 or TRBD2, each matching 5 bases. Per the germline V gene, CDR1 is KGHSH and CDR2 is LQKENI. V lost 0 bases and J 1 base, leaving 11 bases between the germline ends. The CDR3 sequence is 16 residues long. The CDR3 DNA follows: TGTGCCAGCTCACCACCGGGGCGGGTGGGCACAGATACGCAGTATTTT. It translates to CASSPPGRVGTDTQYF. Full variable domain (remainder filled in from reference TRBV18 and TRBJ2-3): NAGVMQNPRHLVRRRGQEARLRCSPMKGHSHVYWYRQLPEEGLKFMVYLQKENIIDESGMPKERFSAEFPKEGPSILRIQQVVRGDSAAYFCASSPPGRVGTDTQYFGPGTRLTVL.

This chain connects TRBV6-1 to TRBJ1-2, with a weak D call TRBD1 (5 bases). Germline V CDR1 and CDR2: MNHNS, SASEGT. Trimming removed 1 base at V and 4 bases at J, with 10 bases between. The CDR3 is 14 residues long. The CDR3 nucleotides read TGTGCCAGCAGTGAAGGGTCCGGGACCTATGGCTACACCTTC. Residues: CASSEGSGTYGYTF.

The CDR3 nucleotides are TGTGCCAGCAGCTTTGGACTCCCGGGGGCCTACGAGCAGTACTTC. Its translation is CASSFGLPGAYEQYF. The gene calls are TRBV11-2 and TRBJ2-7, with D possibly TRBD2 on 6 matching bases. Germline V gene lookup returns CDR1 SGHAT and CDR2 FQNNGV. The CDR3 consists of 15 residues. The V gene lost 3 bases and the J gene lost 2 bases, with 14 bases spanning the gap.

This clone appeared many times. The genes are TRBV19 and TRBJ1-5; D is unresolved. CDR3 length: 14 residues. Germline-derived CDR1 and CDR2 are LNHDA and SQIVND (reference sequence). V lost 3 bases, J lost 3 bases, and 9 bases lay in between. This chain's CDR3 is CASSISGDNQPQHF. The CDR3 bases are TGTGCCAGTAGTATCAGCGGGGACAATCAGCCCCAGCATTTT.